This TCR beta chain was identified in a study of HIV-infected patients and healthy controls. CDR3 length equals 13 residues. V lost 3 bases, J lost 5 bases, and 8 bases lay in between. In TCRdb, the 5' RACE reads were re-called with MiXCR into one record per CDR3 protein. The sample has around 20,000 distinct CDR3 sequences, approximately 18% seen once; the top ten hold 33%. This clonotype occurred a few times. The genes are TRBV12-3 or TRBV12-4 and TRBJ2-1, with D tentatively TRBD1 (5 bases). The sequenced material came from CD8+ T cells from blood. The TCR sequence derives from a human donor in good health. Here the CDR3 reads CASSFAGNNEQFF. The DNA of the CDR3 is TGTGCCAGCAGTTTTGCAGGGAACAATGAGCAGTTCTTC.